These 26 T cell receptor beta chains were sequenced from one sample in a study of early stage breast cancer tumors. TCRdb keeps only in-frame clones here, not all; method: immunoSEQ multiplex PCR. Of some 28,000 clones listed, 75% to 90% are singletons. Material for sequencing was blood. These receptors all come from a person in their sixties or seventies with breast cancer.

The DNA of the CDR3 is TGTGCCAGCAGCTTAGGTCTAGGAGACTCAAGGTTCTACACAGATACGCAGTATTTT. Amino acids: CASSLGLGDSRFYTDTQYF. The V and J genes are TRBV11-2 and TRBJ2-3; D is undetermined. Germline CDR1 reads SGHAT; CDR2 reads FQNNGV. V dropped 1 base and J dropped 2 bases, with 22 bases sitting between them. The CDR3 is made up of 19 amino acids.

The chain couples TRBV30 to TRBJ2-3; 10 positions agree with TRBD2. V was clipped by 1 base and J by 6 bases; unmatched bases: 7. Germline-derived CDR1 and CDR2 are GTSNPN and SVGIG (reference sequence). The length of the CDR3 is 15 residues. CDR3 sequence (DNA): TGTGCCTGGAGTGCCCTAGCGGGAGTATCGGATACGCAGTATTTT. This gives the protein CAWSALAGVSDTQYF.

The CDR3: CASSVEHSSDEQYF. DNA for the CDR3: TGTGCCAGCAGCGTAGAGCACTCCAGCGACGAGCAGTACTTC. The rearrangement links TRBV9 to TRBJ2-7; D is unresolved. The germline V gene encodes CDR1 SGDLS and CDR2 YYNGEE. The CDR3 consists of 14 residues. V lost 0 bases to trimming and J lost 5 bases, with 12 bases between them.

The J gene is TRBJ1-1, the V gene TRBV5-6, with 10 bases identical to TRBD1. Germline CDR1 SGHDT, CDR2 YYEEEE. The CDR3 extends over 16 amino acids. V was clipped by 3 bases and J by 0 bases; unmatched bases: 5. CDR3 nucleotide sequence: TGTGCCAGCAGCTATGGACAGGGGGGATTGAACACTGAAGCTTTCTTT. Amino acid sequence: CASSYGQGGLNTEAFF.

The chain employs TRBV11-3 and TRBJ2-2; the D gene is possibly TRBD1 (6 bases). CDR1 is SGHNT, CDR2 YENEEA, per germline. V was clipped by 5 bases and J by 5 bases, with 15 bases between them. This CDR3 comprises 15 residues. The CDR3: CASSTRQVWTGELFF. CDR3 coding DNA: TGTGCCAGCAGCACCCGACAGGTTTGGACCGGGGAGCTGTTTTTT. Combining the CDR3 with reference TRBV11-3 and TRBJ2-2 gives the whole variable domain EAGVVQSPRYKIIEKKQPVAFWCNPISGHNTLYWYLQNLGQGPELLIRYENEEAVDDSQLPKDRFSAERLKGVDSTLKIQPAELGDSAVYLCASSTRQVWTGELFFGEGSRLTVL.

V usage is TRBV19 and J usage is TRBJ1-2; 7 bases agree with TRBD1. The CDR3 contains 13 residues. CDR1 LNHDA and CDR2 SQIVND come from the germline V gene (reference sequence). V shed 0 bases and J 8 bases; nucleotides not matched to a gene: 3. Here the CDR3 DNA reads TGTGCCAGTAGTATAGAGCCAGGGGGGGGCTACACCTTC. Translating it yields CASSIEPGGGYTF.

Here the CDR3 reads CASSNRADTEAFF. The CDR3 DNA reads as TGTGCCAGCTCAAACAGGGCGGACACTGAAGCTTTCTTT. This chain links TRBV18 with TRBJ1-1; D is possibly TRBD1 (6 bases). CDR3 length: 13 amino acids. The V end was cut by 5 bases, the J end by 3 bases, with 10 bases between. Germline V lookup: CDR1 KGHSH, CDR2 LQKENI. The variable domain in full, completed from reference TRBV18 and TRBJ1-1, reads NAGVMQNPRHLVRRRGQEARLRCSPMKGHSHVYWYRQLPEEGLKFMVYLQKENIIDESGMPKERFSAEFPKEGPSILRIQQVVRGDSAAYFCASSNRADTEAFFGQGTRLTVV.

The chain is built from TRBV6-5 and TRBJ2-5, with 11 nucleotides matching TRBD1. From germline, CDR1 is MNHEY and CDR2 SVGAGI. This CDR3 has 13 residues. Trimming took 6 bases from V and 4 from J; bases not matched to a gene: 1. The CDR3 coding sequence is TGTGCCAGCAGGGGACAGGGGGTAGAGACCCAGTACTTC. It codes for CASRGQGVETQYF.

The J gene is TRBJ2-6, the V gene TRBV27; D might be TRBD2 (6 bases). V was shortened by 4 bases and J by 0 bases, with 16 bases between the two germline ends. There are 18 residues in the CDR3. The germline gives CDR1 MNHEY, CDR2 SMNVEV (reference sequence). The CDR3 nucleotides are TGTGCCAGCAGTTCCTTAGGAGGGCAGGGCTCTGGGGCCAACGTCCTGACTTTC. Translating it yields CASSSLGGQGSGANVLTF.

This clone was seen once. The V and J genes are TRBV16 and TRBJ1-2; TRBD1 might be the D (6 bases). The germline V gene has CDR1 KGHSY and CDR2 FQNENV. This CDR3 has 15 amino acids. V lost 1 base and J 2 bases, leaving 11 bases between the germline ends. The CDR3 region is CASSQLDSPNYGYTF. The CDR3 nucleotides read TGTGCCAGCAGCCAATTGGACAGCCCCAACTATGGCTACACCTTC. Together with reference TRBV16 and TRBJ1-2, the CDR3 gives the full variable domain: GEEVAQTPKHLVRGEGQKAKLYCAPIKGHSYVFWYQQVLKNEFKFLISFQNENVFDETGMPKERFSAKCLPNSPCSLEIQATKLEDSAVYFCASSQLDSPNYGYTFGSGTRLTVV.

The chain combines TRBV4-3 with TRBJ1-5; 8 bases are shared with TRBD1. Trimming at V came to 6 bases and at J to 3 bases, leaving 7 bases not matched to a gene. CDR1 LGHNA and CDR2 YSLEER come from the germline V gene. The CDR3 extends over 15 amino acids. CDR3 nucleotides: TGCGCCAGCAGACAGGACAGGGCCACCAATCAGCCCCAGCATTTT. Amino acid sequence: CASRQDRATNQPQHF.

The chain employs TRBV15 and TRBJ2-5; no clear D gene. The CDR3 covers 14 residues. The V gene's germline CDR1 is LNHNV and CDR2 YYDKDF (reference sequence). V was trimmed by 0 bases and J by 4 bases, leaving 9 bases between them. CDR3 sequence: CATSRDRRVETQYF. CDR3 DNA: TGTGCCACCAGCAGAGACAGGCGAGTAGAGACCCAGTACTTC.

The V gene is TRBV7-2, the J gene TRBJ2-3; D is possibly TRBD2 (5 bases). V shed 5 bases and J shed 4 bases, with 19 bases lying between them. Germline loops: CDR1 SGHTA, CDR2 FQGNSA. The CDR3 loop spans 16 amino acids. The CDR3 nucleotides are TGTGCCAGCAGCAACCGGAGGATTACGGGCGCAGATACGCAGTATTTT. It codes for CASSNRRITGADTQYF.

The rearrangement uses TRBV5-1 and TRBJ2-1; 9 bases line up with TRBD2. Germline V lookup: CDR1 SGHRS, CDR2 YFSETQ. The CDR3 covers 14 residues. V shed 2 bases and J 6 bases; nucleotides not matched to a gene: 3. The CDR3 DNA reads TGCGCCAGCAGCTTAGAGACTAGCGGCAATGAGCAGTTCTTC. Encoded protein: CASSLETSGNEQFF.

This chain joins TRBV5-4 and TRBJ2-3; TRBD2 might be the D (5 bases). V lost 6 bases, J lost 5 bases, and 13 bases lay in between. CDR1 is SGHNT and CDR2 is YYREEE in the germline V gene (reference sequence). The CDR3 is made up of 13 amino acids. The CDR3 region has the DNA TGTGCCAGCACCCCCTCAGCGGAAGATACGCAGTATTTT. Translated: CASTPSAEDTQYF.

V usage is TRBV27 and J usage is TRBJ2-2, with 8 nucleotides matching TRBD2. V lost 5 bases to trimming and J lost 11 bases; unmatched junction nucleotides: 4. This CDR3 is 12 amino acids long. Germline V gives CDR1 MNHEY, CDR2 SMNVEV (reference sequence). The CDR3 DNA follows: TGTGCCAGCAGTCGAGTAGCGGGAGAGCTGTTTTTT. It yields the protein CASSRVAGELFF.

CDR3 sequence reads: CASSPGGLGTEAFF. Written as DNA, the CDR3 is TGTGCCAGCAGTCCGGGGGGACTCGGCACTGAAGCTTTCTTT. This chain uses TRBV6-5 with TRBJ1-1, with D tentatively TRBD1 (5 bases). Germline CDR1 MNHEY, CDR2 SVGAGI. V was clipped by 5 bases and J by 4 bases, with 14 bases between them. The CDR3 runs 14 residues.

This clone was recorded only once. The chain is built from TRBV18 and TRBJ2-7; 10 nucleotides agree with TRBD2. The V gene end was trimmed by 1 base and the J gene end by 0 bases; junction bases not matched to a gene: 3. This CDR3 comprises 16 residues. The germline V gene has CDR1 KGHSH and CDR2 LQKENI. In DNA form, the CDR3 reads TGTGCCAGCTCACCACTAGCGGGAGGTGGCTCCTACGAGCAGTACTTC. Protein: CASSPLAGGGSYEQYF.

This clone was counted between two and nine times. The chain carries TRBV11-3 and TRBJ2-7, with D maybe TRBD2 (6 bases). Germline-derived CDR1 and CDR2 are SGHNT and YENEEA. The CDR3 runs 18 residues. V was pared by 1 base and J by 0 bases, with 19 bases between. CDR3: CASSLGGFRGIVSYEQYF. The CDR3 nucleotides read TGTGCCAGCAGCTTAGGGGGCTTTCGCGGGATCGTCTCCTACGAGCAGTACTTC.

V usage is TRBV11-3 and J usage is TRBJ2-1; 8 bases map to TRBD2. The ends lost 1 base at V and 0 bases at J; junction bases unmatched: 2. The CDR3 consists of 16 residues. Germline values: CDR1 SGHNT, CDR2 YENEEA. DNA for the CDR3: TGTGCCAGCAGCTTAGCCCTAGCGGGCTCCTACAATGAGCAGTTCTTC. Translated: CASSLALAGSYNEQFF.

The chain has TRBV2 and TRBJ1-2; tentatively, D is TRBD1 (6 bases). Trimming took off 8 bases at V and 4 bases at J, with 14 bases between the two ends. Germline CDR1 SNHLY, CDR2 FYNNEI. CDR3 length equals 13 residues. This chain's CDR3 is CASEPTGTYGYTF. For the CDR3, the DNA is TGTGCCAGCGAACCCACAGGGACCTATGGCTACACCTTC.

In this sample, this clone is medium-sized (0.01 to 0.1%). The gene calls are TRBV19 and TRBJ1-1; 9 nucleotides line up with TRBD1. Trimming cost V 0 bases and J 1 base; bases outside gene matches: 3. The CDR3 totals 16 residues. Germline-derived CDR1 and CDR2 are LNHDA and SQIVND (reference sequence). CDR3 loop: CASSIERGQGNTEAFF. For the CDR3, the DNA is TGTGCCAGTAGTATAGAAAGGGGACAGGGGAACACTGAAGCTTTCTTT.

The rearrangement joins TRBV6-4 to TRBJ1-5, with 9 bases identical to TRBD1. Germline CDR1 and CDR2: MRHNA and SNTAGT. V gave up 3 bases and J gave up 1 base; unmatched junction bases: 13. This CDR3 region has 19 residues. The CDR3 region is CASSEGLSSGQGSNQPQHF. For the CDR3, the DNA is TGTGCCAGCAGTGAAGGCTTATCGTCGGGACAGGGAAGCAATCAGCCCCAGCATTTT.

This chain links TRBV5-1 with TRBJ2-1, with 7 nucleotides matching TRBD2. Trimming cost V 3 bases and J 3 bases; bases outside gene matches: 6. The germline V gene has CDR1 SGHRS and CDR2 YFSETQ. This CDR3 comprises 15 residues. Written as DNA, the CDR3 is TGCGCCAGCAGCTCTTCCGGGACTAACTACAATGAGCAGTTCTTC. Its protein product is CASSSSGTNYNEQFF.

CDR3 DNA sequence: TGCGCCAGCAGCAAAAAAACCGCCGGGACTTCGAACACCGGGGAGCTGTTTTTT. Translated: CASSKKTAGTSNTGELFF. The genes are TRBV10-1 and TRBJ2-2, with a tentative D call TRBD2 (6 bases). Trimming removed 6 bases from V and 0 bases from J, with 20 bases in between. Germline V gene lookup returns CDR1 WNHNN and CDR2 SYGVQD (reference sequence). The CDR3 runs 18 residues.

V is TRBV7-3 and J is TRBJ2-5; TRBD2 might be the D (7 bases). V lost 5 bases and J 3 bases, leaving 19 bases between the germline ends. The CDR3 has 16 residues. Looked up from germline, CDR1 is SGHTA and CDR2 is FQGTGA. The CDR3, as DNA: TGTGCCAGCAGCCGCGGTCCCATAGGGGGGGAAGAGACCCAGTACTTC. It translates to CASSRGPIGGEETQYF.